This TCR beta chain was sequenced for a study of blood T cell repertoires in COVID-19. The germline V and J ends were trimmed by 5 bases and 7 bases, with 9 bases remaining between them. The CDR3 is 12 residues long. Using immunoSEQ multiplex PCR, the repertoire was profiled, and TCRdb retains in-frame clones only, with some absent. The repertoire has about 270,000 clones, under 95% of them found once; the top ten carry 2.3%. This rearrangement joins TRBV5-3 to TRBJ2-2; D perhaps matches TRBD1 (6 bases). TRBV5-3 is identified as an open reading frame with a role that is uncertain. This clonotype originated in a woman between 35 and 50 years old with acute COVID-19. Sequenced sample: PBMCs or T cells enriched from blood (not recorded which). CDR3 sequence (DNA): TGTGCCAGAAGGTTACAGGGCGGGGAGCTGTTTTTT. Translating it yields CARRLQGGELFF.